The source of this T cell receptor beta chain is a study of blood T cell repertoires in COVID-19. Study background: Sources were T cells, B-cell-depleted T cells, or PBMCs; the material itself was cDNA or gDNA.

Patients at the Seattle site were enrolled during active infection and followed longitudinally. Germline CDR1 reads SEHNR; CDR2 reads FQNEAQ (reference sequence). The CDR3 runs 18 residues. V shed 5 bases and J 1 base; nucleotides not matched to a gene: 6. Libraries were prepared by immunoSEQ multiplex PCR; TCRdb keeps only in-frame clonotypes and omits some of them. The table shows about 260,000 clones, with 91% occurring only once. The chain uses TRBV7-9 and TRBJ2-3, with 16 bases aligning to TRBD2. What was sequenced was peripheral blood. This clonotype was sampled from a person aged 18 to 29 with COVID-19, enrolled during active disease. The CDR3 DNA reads TGTGCCAGCAGCCCGGGACTAGCGGGAGGGCCGGGCACAGATACGCAGTATTTT. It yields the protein CASSPGLAGGPGTDTQYF.